The entry that follows covers one TCR beta chain sequence. TCRdb's copy holds only in-frame clones and misses some; the assay was immunoSEQ multiplex PCR. The sample shows more than 95,000 clones, roughly 90% of them seen only once. The source of the sample is a study of blood T cell repertoires in COVID-19. Across the study: Sources were T cells, B-cell-depleted T cells, or PBMCs; the material itself was cDNA or gDNA.

The V segment lost 4 bases and the J segment 10 bases; nucleotides outside the gene matches: 10. The CDR3 is made up of 16 amino acids. Germline CDR1 reads KGHDR; CDR2 reads SFDVKD. The chain uses TRBV24-1 and TRBJ2-1, with 12 positions matching TRBD1. The sequenced material came from peripheral blood. The receptor comes from an older woman with acute or convalescent COVID-19. CDR3 nucleotides: TGTGCCACCAGTGACTCAGGGACAGGGGGCGCGGGAGAGCAGTTCTTC. It codes for CATSDSGTGGAGEQFF.